A single sample is the source of the 23 T cell receptor beta chains below, sequenced in a study of T cells in Graves' hyperthyroidism and ophthalmopathy. What was amplified from RNA transcripts were TCR beta CDR3 regions. The TCR CDR3 was amplified in a first-round RT-PCR using the HTBI primer set. MiXCR was run by TCRdb on the multiplex PCR reads, yielding one entry per CDR3 protein. The table lists about 420,000 distinct CDR3 sequences, roughly 13% of them singletons. What was sequenced was blood. The receptors here all came from a woman aged 18-29 years with Graves' hyperthyroidism.

There are many counts of this clonotype. V gene TRBV9 combines with J gene TRBJ2-1, with 8 bases fitting TRBD1. The CDR3 loop spans 16 amino acids. The V gene end was trimmed by 0 bases and the J gene end by 6 bases; junction bases not matched to a gene: 8. Germline CDR1 SGDLS, CDR2 YYNGEE. The chain's CDR3 is CASSVVRAGQGNEQFF. The DNA of the CDR3 is TGTGCCAGCAGCGTAGTCCGGGCCGGACAGGGCAATGAGCAGTTCTTC.

Points on this clonotype: This clone may be a read error of a much larger clone one base away. This chain joins TRBV12-3 or TRBV12-4 and TRBJ2-1; perhaps TRBD2 as D (6 bases). V was trimmed by 4 bases and J by 9 bases, leaving 19 bases between them. The CDR3 totals 15 residues. The CDR3 region has the DNA TGTGCCAGCAGTTCGGGACGGGAGCGGGCGTTTGAGCAGTTCTTC. It codes for CASSSGRERAFEQFF.

This clonotype was seen a handful of times. The chain joins TRBV7-3 to TRBJ2-2; D unresolved. The CDR3 spans 14 residues. Looked up from germline, CDR1 is SGHTA and CDR2 is FQGTGA. Trimming left V 1 base short and J 4 bases short, with 7 bases between. CDR3 sequence: CASSLKTTTGELFF. In DNA form, the CDR3 reads TGTGCCAGCAGCTTAAAAACGACCACCGGGGAGCTGTTTTTT. Filled out from reference TRBV7-3 and TRBJ2-2, the complete variable domain reads GAGVSQTPSNKVTEKGKYVELRCDPISGHTALYWYRQSLGQGPEFLIYFQGTGAADDSGLPNDRFFAVRPEGSVSTLKIQRTERGDSAVYLCASSLKTTTGELFFGEGSRLTVL.

This clonotype has just one count. A read error may be the cause here, since a much bigger clone is one base away. This sequence joins TRBV12-3 or TRBV12-4 and TRBJ2-7; weak D call: TRBD2 (5 bases). This CDR3 has 18 amino acids. The ends were cut back, 4 bases at V and 4 bases at J, with 26 bases in the middle. CDR3 in DNA: TGTGCCAGCAGTTCAGAATCGGAGGTAGCGAACTCTTTTTACGAGCAGTACTTC. Its translation: CASSSESEVANSFYEQYF.

The rearrangement links TRBV5-1 to TRBJ2-1; TRBD2 might be the D (6 bases). The CDR3 is 16 residues long. Trimming removed 0 bases at V and 5 bases at J, with 15 bases between. Per the germline V gene, CDR1 is SGHRS and CDR2 is YFSETQ. CDR3 region: CASSLETGEWNNEQFF. As DNA, the CDR3 is TGCGCCAGCAGCTTGGAGACGGGGGAATGGAACAATGAGCAGTTCTTC.

In the case of this clonotype: One end of the junction fails to match germline, which may point to a read error. The chain carries TRBV6-1 and TRBJ2-7; D not resolved. This CDR3 is built from 16 residues. Germline V gene lookup returns CDR1 MNHNS and CDR2 SASEGT. The CDR3 region is CAGSEAVAGGSYEQYF. CDR3 DNA: TGTGCCGGCAGTGAAGCTGTGGCAGGCGGATCCTACGAGCAGTACTTC.

The sample holds many counts of this clonotype. V gene TRBV5-1 combines with J gene TRBJ2-2, with D perhaps being TRBD1 or TRBD2 (5 bases each). Germline V gene sequence: CDR1 SGHRS, CDR2 YFSETQ. The V gene lost 4 bases and the J gene lost 7 bases, with 23 bases spanning the gap. The CDR3 loop spans 17 amino acids. CDR3 residues: CASSAPGPSEVGGELFF. In nucleotides, the CDR3 is TGCGCCAGCAGCGCTCCGGGACCGTCGGAGGTGGGCGGGGAGCTGTTTTTT.

Many counts were recorded for this clonotype. J is TRBJ2-3 and V is TRBV7-2; 8 bases match TRBD1. CDR1 and CDR2 from the germline V gene are SGHTA and FQGNSA. This CDR3 spans 16 amino acids. The trim removed 5 bases at V and 1 base at J, leaving 8 bases unmatched. As DNA, the CDR3 is TGTGCCAGCAGCCCTAGACAGGGGTGGGGCACAGATACGCAGTATTTT. It specifies CASSPRQGWGTDTQYF.

This clonotype was seen repeatedly, ten times or more. This sequence joins TRBV7-3 and TRBJ2-1, with D maybe TRBD2 (5 bases). Germline V gene sequence: CDR1 SGHTA, CDR2 FQGTGA. The CDR3 runs to 12 residues. Deletions cut 4 bases from V and 10 bases from J, with 11 bases between. CDR3 sequence (DNA): TGTGCCAGCAGCTCGGACTTGACGGAGCAGTTCTTC. It yields the protein CASSSDLTEQFF.

The chain employs TRBV20-1 and TRBJ2-5; TRBD1 or TRBD2 may be the D gene (7 bases each). This CDR3 is built from 15 residues. Trimming stripped 0 bases from V and 5 bases from J, with 16 bases between. The germline gives CDR1 DFQATT, CDR2 SNEGSKA (reference sequence). CDR3: CSARDSDREGETQYF. CDR3 bases: TGCAGTGCTAGAGATAGCGACAGGGAGGGGGAGACCCAGTACTTC.

The chain couples TRBV6-6 to TRBJ1-6; no clear D. Germline lookup yields CDR1 MNHNY and CDR2 SVGAGI (reference sequence). The CDR3 has 14 residues. V gave up 0 bases and J gave up 9 bases, with 9 bases separating them. The CDR3 DNA reads TGTGCCAGCAGTTACTCATTCACCGGTTCACCCCTCCACTTT. The encoded protein is CASSYSFTGSPLHF.

This clonotype was detected many times. The chain uses TRBV5-1 and TRBJ2-1, with D possibly being TRBD2 (6 bases). The CDR3 consists of 16 residues. V dropped 1 base and J dropped 5 bases, with 16 bases sitting between them. Germline loops: CDR1 SGHRS, CDR2 YFSETQ. CDR3 region: CASSLLAGPDNNEQFF. The CDR3, as DNA: TGCGCCAGCAGCTTGCTTGCGGGGCCTGATAACAATGAGCAGTTCTTC.

This clonotype was seen at least ten times. Here the CDR3 DNA reads TGTGCCAGCAGTTACGAAGGGTACACTGAAGCTTTCTTT. Its translation is CASSYEGYTEAFF. The V and J genes are TRBV6-1 and TRBJ1-1; no firm D call. Trimming pared 5 bases from V and 3 bases from J, leaving 10 bases between. This CDR3 has 13 amino acids. Germline lookup yields CDR1 MNHNS and CDR2 SASEGT.

The V and J genes are TRBV6-1 and TRBJ2-1; the match to TRBD1 covers 7 bases. CDR3 length: 17 amino acids. J gave up 2 bases and V 6 bases, and 13 bases lay outside the gene matches. CDR1 is MNHNS, CDR2 SASEGT, per germline. CDR3 DNA sequence: TGTGCCAGCAGCCGAACTCGGCAGGGGGACCCCTACAATGAGCAGTTCTTC. It is translated as CASSRTRQGDPYNEQFF.

The chain uses TRBV5-6 and TRBJ2-3, with 10 bases aligning to TRBD2. Unmatched junction bases numbered 5, after V lost 0 bases and J lost 1 base. From germline, CDR1 is SGHDT and CDR2 YYEEEE. This CDR3 spans 17 amino acids. CDR3 sequence (DNA): TGTGCCAGCAGCTTGGAAGGGACTAGCGTACGCACAGATACGCAGTATTTT. Amino acids: CASSLEGTSVRTDTQYF.

The sample holds one count of this clonotype. V usage is TRBV9 and J usage is TRBJ1-1; 8 bases map to TRBD1. With V trimmed by 3 bases and J by 2 bases, 3 bases remained unmatched. From germline, CDR1 is SGDLS and CDR2 YYNGEE. CDR3 length equals 14 residues. The DNA for the CDR3 is TGTGCCAGCAGCGAGGGGACAGGAAACACTGAAGCTTTCTTT. The encoded protein is CASSEGTGNTEAFF.

This clonotype was seen a handful of times. CDR3 region: CASSPSDRAPYGYTF. CDR3 in DNA: TGTGCCAGCAGCCCCTCCGACAGGGCTCCCTATGGCTACACCTTC. V usage is TRBV5-6 and J usage is TRBJ1-2; 7 bases are a match to TRBD1. The CDR3 loop spans 15 amino acids. Trimming removed 4 bases from V and 4 bases from J; junction bases left unmatched: 10. Germline CDR1 is SGHDT and CDR2 is YYEEEE. Based on the CDR3 plus reference TRBV5-6 and TRBJ1-2, the full variable domain is DAGVTQSPTHLIKTRGQQVTLRCSPKSGHDTVSWYQQALGQGPQFIFQYYEEEERQRGNFPDRFSGHQFPNYSSELNVNALLLGDSALYLCASSPSDRAPYGYTFGSGTRLTVV.

The CDR3: CASRFASGDSTDTQYF. DNA for the CDR3: TGTGCCAGCAGGTTCGCTAGCGGGGATAGCACAGATACGCAGTATTTT. The chain combines TRBV3-1 with TRBJ2-3; TRBD2 matches at 9 bases. The CDR3 totals 16 residues. Germline V gives CDR1 LGHDT, CDR2 YNNKEL (reference sequence). V was clipped by 6 bases and J by 0 bases; unmatched bases: 7.

This clonotype was seen repeatedly, ten times or more. The chain's CDR3 is CASSSPDRGSYEQYF. The CDR3 DNA follows: TGTGCCAGCAGCTCACCGGACAGGGGCTCCTACGAGCAGTACTTC. The V call is TRBV7-9, the J call TRBJ2-7, with 9 bases fitting TRBD1. The CDR3 runs 15 residues. The V gene's germline CDR1 is SEHNR and CDR2 FQNEAQ (reference sequence). Germline trimming cut 4 bases from V and 0 bases from J; bases unmatched to any gene: 4.

The V call is TRBV6-2 or TRBV6-3, the J call TRBJ2-7, with 13 positions matching TRBD2. Germline trimming cut 6 bases from V and 7 bases from J; bases unmatched to any gene: 3. The CDR3 totals 13 residues. Germline lookup yields CDR1 MNHEY and CDR2 SVGEGT. CDR3 in amino acids: CASSTSGRGEQYF. The CDR3 DNA reads as TGTGCCAGCAGCACTAGCGGGAGGGGAGAGCAGTACTTC.

The chain links TRBV6-1 to TRBJ1-4, with D unresolved. Per germline, CDR1 MNHNS and CDR2 SASEGT. The CDR3 contains 15 residues. With 2 bases removed from V and 0 bases from J, the gap between germline ends came to 7 bases. The CDR3 DNA reads TGTGCCAGCAGTGAATTTATTGCAACTAATGAAAAACTGTTTTTT. Protein: CASSEFIATNEKLFF.

V and J are TRBV12-3 or TRBV12-4 and TRBJ1-3, with D hard to call. V dropped 10 bases and J dropped 3 bases, with 10 bases sitting between them. The CDR3 extends over 12 amino acids. In DNA, the CDR3 is TGTGCCAACAGCTCCTTTGGAAACACCATATATTTT. It yields the protein CANSSFGNTIYF.

This clonotype was observed a handful of times. This chain joins TRBV19 and TRBJ2-3; D is unclear. CDR1 is LNHDA and CDR2 is SQIVND in the germline V gene (reference sequence). V lost 3 bases, J lost 5 bases, and 9 bases lay in between. The CDR3 sequence is 13 residues long. CDR3 in DNA: TGTGCCAGTAGTATCGGATGGGGAGATACGCAGTATTTT. Its protein product is CASSIGWGDTQYF.